These 15 T cell receptor beta chains share one sample of origin, sequenced in a study of blood T cells in healthy people across ages. The use of a sample-barcoded 5' primer and a J-beta primer mix characterized a second PCR of about 7 to 12 cycles. MiXCR, run by TCRdb on the 5' RACE reads, gives a single entry per CDR3 protein. The sample has hundreds of thousands of distinct CDR3 sequences, about half seen once. Sequenced: blood. Receptors were obtained from an elderly man in good health.

V gene TRBV11-1 combines with J gene TRBJ1-1; no reliable D call. This CDR3 has 15 amino acids. Between the trimmed V and J ends, which lost 5 bases and 1 base, there was a span of 14 bases. Germline-derived CDR1 and CDR2 are SGHAT and FQDESV (reference sequence). CDR3 protein: CASSPRSASNTEAFF. The CDR3 bases are TGTGCCAGCAGCCCCCGATCGGCCTCGAACACTGAAGCTTTCTTT.

This sequence joins TRBV20-1 and TRBJ2-7; 14 bases line up with TRBD2. From germline, CDR1 is DFQATT and CDR2 SNEGSKA (reference sequence). V lost 7 bases to trimming and J lost 7 bases; unmatched junction nucleotides: 9. The CDR3 totals 14 residues. Here the CDR3 reads CSVYGTSGSNEQYF. CDR3 in DNA: TGCAGTGTCTACGGGACTAGCGGGAGTAATGAGCAGTACTTC.

About this clonotype: Just one base apart from a much larger clone, this may be a read error. The V gene is TRBV10-3, the J gene TRBJ2-5; 7 bases map to TRBD1. The V gene's germline CDR1 is ENHRY and CDR2 SYGVKD. The CDR3 is made up of 14 amino acids. The CDR3 is CTIWDSQGQETQYF. The CDR3 nucleotides read TGTACCATCTGGGACAGCCAAGGGCAAGAGACCCAGTACTTC.

Only a few counts were recorded for this clonotype. The chain couples TRBV5-1 to TRBJ2-7; D remains unclear. CDR1 and CDR2 from the germline V gene are SGHRS and YFSETQ. V lost 0 bases and J lost 7, with 14 bases in between. The CDR3 spans 14 residues. CDR3: CASSLDAPEREQYF. The CDR3 DNA is TGCGCCAGCAGCTTGGACGCTCCCGAGAGGGAGCAGTACTTC.

The chain employs TRBV20-1 and TRBJ2-1; 7 positions agree with TRBD2. The germline V gene has CDR1 DFQATT and CDR2 SNEGSKA (reference sequence). Losses at the gene ends were 2 bases for V and 1 base for J; bases not matched to a gene: 8. The CDR3 covers 16 residues. The CDR3: CSARLFSGQSYNEQFF. As DNA, the CDR3 is TGCAGTGCTAGACTCTTTAGCGGGCAGTCCTACAATGAGCAGTTCTTC.

This clonotype has more than one count but fewer than ten. The rearrangement uses TRBV6-5 and TRBJ2-2, with 10 bases fitting TRBD2. Trimming at V came to 2 bases and at J to 6 bases, leaving 6 bases not matched to a gene. The CDR3 sequence is 16 residues long. Germline V gene sequence: CDR1 MNHEY, CDR2 SVGAGI. The CDR3 region has the DNA TGTGCCAGCAGTTACGGGTCTAGCGGGAGCCCCGGGGAGCTGTTTTTT. Amino acid sequence: CASSYGSSGSPGELFF.

On this clonotype itself: The junction does not match germline at one end; this may be a read error. V gene TRBV28 combines with J gene TRBJ2-1; the match to TRBD2 covers 10 bases. This CDR3 is 16 amino acids long. CDR1 MDHEN and CDR2 SYDVKM come from the germline V gene. CDR3: CASSLPGLAWKNGQFF. The CDR3 DNA reads TGTGCCAGCAGTTTACCGGGACTAGCGTGGAAGAATGGGCAGTTCTTC.

This clonotype was observed a handful of times. This rearrangement joins TRBV9 to TRBJ2-1, with 7 nucleotides matching TRBD1. Per the germline V gene, CDR1 is SGDLS and CDR2 is YYNGEE. After removal of 4 bases from V and 5 bases from J, the junction contained 6 bases not matched to a gene. The CDR3 is made up of 14 amino acids. This CDR3 reads CASSIDRVHNEQFF. In DNA, the CDR3 is TGTGCCAGCAGCATCGACAGGGTCCACAATGAGCAGTTCTTC.

CDR3 sequence: CASSSSGTASDTQYF. The CDR3 DNA follows: TGTGCCAGCAGTTCATCCGGGACAGCCTCAGATACGCAGTATTTT. The chain combines TRBV28 with TRBJ2-3, with 7 positions matching TRBD1. Germline CDR1 reads MDHEN; CDR2 reads SYDVKM. V gave up 4 bases and J gave up 4 bases; unmatched junction bases: 8. This CDR3 region has 15 residues.

The chain carries TRBV12-3 or TRBV12-4 and TRBJ2-2; the D gene is possibly TRBD1 (5 bases). The CDR3 runs 14 residues. Between the trimmed V and J ends, which lost 3 bases and 4 bases, there was a span of 9 bases. The chain's CDR3 is CASSFARGTGELFF. CDR3 DNA: TGTGCCAGCAGTTTTGCTAGGGGCACCGGGGAGCTGTTTTTT.

The V call is TRBV28, the J call TRBJ2-4; the D is unclear. The end of the DNA aligns better with TRBJ2-7, so the J call may be wrong. The CDR3 covers 12 residues. Germline-derived CDR1 and CDR2 are MDHEN and SYDVKM. CDR3 in amino acids: CASSPHQYEQYF. The CDR3 DNA is TGTGCCAGCAGTCCGCACCAGTACGAGCAGTACTTC.

There are a few counts of this clonotype. V and J are TRBV18 and TRBJ1-4, with D tentatively TRBD1 (6 bases). The ends were cut back, 3 bases at V and 8 bases at J, with 13 bases in the middle. Germline CDR1 and CDR2: KGHSH and LQKENI. This CDR3 comprises 14 residues. DNA of the CDR3: TGTGCCAGCTCACCGGACAGCACCAGGGAAAAACTGTTTTTT. Translation gives CASSPDSTREKLFF.

The chain carries TRBV4-1 and TRBJ2-7; D is ambiguous. This CDR3 is built from 15 residues. The V end lost 3 bases, the J end lost 6 bases, and 18 bases lay between the germline ends. From germline, CDR1 is MGHRA and CDR2 YSYEKL. The DNA for the CDR3 is TGCGCCAGCAGCCAGCTTGCAGGAGAGGACGTCGAGCAGTACTTC. Protein product: CASSQLAGEDVEQYF.

About this clonotype: A much larger clone lies one base from this, so it may be a read error. The chain links TRBV5-1 to TRBJ2-7; D is perhaps TRBD1 (6 bases). The CDR3 extends over 14 amino acids. Germline CDR1 reads SGHRS; CDR2 reads YFSETQ. CDR3 residues: CANSSDSNSYEQYF. The CDR3 nucleotides read TGCGCCAACAGCTCGGACAGCAACTCCTACGAGCAGTACTTC.

This clonotype was seen at least ten times. V is TRBV2 and J is TRBJ2-3; 10 nucleotides align to TRBD2. V trimming: 9 bases; J trimming: 3 bases; junction bases outside the gene matches: 6. Germline V CDR1 and CDR2: SNHLY, FYNNEI. The CDR3 sequence is 14 residues long. The CDR3 DNA sequence: TGTGCCAGACAACCGGGACTAGCGACAGATACGCAGTATTTT. Translation gives CARQPGLATDTQYF.